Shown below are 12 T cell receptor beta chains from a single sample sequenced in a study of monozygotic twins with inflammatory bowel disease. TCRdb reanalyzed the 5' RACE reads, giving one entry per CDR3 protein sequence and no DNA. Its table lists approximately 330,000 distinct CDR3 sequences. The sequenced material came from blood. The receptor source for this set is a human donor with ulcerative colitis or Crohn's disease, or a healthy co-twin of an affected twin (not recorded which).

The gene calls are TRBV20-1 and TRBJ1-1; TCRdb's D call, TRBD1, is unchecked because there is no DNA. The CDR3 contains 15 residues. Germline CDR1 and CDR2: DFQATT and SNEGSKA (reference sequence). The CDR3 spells CSARDRGSGQGSAFF.

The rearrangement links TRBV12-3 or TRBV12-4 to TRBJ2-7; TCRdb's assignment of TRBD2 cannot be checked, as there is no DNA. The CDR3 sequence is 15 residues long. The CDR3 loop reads CASSFSAGSAHEQYF.

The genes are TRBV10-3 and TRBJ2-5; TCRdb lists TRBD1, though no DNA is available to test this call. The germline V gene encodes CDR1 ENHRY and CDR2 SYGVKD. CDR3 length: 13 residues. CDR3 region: CAISEAGAGTQYF.

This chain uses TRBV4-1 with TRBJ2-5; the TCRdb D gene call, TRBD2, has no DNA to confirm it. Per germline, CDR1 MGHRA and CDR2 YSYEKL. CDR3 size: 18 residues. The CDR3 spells CASSQDPRQGGDQETQYF.

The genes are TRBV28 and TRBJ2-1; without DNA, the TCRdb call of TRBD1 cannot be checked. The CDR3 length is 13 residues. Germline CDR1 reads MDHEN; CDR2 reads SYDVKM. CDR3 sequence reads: CASNPDSTGKQFF.

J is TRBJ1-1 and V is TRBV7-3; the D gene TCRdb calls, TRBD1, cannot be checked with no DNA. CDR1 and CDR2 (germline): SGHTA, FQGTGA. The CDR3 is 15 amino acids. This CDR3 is CASSSEGGMNTEAFF.

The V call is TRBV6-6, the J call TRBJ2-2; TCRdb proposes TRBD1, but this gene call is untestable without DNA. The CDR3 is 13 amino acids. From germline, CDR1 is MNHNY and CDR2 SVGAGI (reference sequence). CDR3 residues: CASSYQGSGELFF.

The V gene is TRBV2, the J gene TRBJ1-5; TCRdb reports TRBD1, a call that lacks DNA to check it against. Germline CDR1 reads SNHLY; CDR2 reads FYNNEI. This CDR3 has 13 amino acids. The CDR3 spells CASSGQGNQPQHF.

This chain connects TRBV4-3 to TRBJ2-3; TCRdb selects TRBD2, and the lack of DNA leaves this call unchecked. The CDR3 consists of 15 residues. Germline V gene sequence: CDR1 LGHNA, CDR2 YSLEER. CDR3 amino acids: CASSQPGGLGDTQYF.

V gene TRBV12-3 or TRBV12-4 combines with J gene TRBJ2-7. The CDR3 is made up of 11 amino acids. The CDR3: CASRGAYEQYF.

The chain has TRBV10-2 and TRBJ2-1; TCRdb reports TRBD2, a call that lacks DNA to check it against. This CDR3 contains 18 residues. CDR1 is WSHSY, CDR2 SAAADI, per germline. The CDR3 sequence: CATLPTSGRALGDYEQFF.

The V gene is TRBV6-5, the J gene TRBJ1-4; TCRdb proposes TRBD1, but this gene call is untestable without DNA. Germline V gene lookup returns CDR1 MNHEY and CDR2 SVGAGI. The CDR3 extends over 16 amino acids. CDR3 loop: CASSYSWDSLNEKLFF.